The 15 T cell receptor beta chains below were found in one sample sequenced in a study of memory CD4+ T cells and cytomegalovirus serostatus. Produced via immunoSEQ multiplex PCR; TCRdb's table is partial and in-frame only. The sample lists 25,000 or so clones, about 70% occurring once. The sort gate was single viable CD3+CD4+CD8-CD45RO+ cells for memory CD4+ T cells. The sample consisted of memory CD4+ T cells from blood. Receptors originate from an adult in good health and CMV-seronegative.

V gene TRBV7-2 combines with J gene TRBJ1-3; D possibly corresponds to TRBD1 (5 bases). The CDR3 is 14 residues long. V shed 5 bases and J shed 5 bases, with 13 bases lying between them. Germline CDR1 reads SGHTA; CDR2 reads FQGNSA. Here the CDR3 DNA reads TGTGCCAGCAGCCCCCGACGGGGGAGAAACACCATATATTTT. Translated: CASSPRRGRNTIYF.

The J gene is TRBJ2-7, the V gene TRBV4-2, with D perhaps matching TRBD1 or TRBD2 (5 bases each). V shed 4 bases and J shed 7 bases, with 14 bases lying between them. The CDR3 is 13 amino acids. Germline V gives CDR1 LGHNA, CDR2 YNFKEQ. This chain's CDR3 is CASSPGHEGEQYF. In nucleotides, the CDR3 is TGTGCCAGCAGCCCCGGACACGAGGGAGAGCAGTACTTC.

This clone was detected a few times. V usage is TRBV19 and J usage is TRBJ1-1, with a weak D call TRBD1 (5 bases). Trimming removed 5 bases at V and 3 bases at J, with 16 bases between. CDR1 and CDR2 from the germline V gene are LNHDA and SQIVND (reference sequence). The CDR3 extends over 15 amino acids. The CDR3 sequence is CASSAFPGHDTEAFF. CDR3 bases: TGTGCCAGTAGTGCCTTTCCGGGGCATGACACTGAAGCTTTCTTT.

This rearrangement joins TRBV5-4 to TRBJ2-3; D not resolved. V was trimmed by 2 bases and J by 1 base, leaving 8 bases between them. This CDR3 is built from 14 residues. The germline V gene has CDR1 SGHNT and CDR2 YYREEE (reference sequence). The CDR3 sequence: CASSFVSGTDTQYF. CDR3 DNA: TGTGCCAGCAGCTTTGTGTCAGGCACAGATACGCAGTATTTT.

The chain couples TRBV19 to TRBJ1-5; no clear D. V lost 4 bases, J lost 3 bases, and 10 bases lay in between. Germline V gene data show CDR1 as LNHDA and CDR2 as SQIVND (reference sequence). This CDR3 is 14 amino acids long. The CDR3 region has the DNA TGTGCCAGTAGTAAACAAGGGTTCAATCAGCCCCAGCATTTT. Residues: CASSKQGFNQPQHF.

The chain links TRBV15 to TRBJ2-3, with TRBD2 matching 11 bases. There are 16 residues in the CDR3. V lost 1 base, J lost 1 base, and 1 base stayed unmatched. Germline values: CDR1 LNHNV, CDR2 YYDKDF (reference sequence). The CDR3 DNA reads as TGTGCCACCAGCAGAGGTAGCGGGAGGGGCACAGATACGCAGTATTTT. It is translated as CATSRGSGRGTDTQYF. Variable domain in full (rest from reference TRBV15 and TRBJ2-3): DAMVIQNPRYQVTQFGKPVTLSCSQTLNHNVMYWYQQKSSQAPKLLFHYYDKDFNNEADTPDNFQSRRPNTSFCFLDIRSPGLGDTAMYLCATSRGSGRGTDTQYFGPGTRLTVL.

This clone is categorized as medium-sized. V is TRBV6-5 and J is TRBJ1-1; perhaps TRBD1 as D (5 bases). Germline V gene data show CDR1 as MNHEY and CDR2 as SVGAGI. Trimming removed 2 bases from V and 3 bases from J, with 13 bases in between. CDR3 length: 15 amino acids. CDR3 nucleotides: TGTGCCAGCAGTTACGGACAATGGGGGGACACTGAAGCTTTCTTT. Its protein product is CASSYGQWGDTEAFF.

The chain combines TRBV7-2 with TRBJ1-1; TRBD1 matches 7 bases. The CDR3 sequence is 14 residues long. The junction had 13 bases not matched to a gene; V was cut back by 5 bases and J by 10 bases. Germline CDR1 reads SGHTA; CDR2 reads FQGNSA. CDR3 sequence: CASSPQGYGGVAFF. As DNA, the CDR3 is TGTGCCAGCAGCCCACAGGGGTACGGTGGGGTAGCTTTCTTT.

The genes are TRBV7-9 and TRBJ2-3, with 7 nucleotides matching TRBD1. The ends lost 5 bases at V and 2 bases at J; junction bases unmatched: 10. CDR1 is SEHNR, CDR2 FQNEAQ, per germline (reference sequence). This CDR3 contains 16 residues. The CDR3 protein is CASSPPPGQSTDTQYF. As DNA, the CDR3 is TGTGCCAGCAGCCCTCCGCCGGGACAGTCCACAGATACGCAGTATTTT.

The rearrangement joins TRBV27 to TRBJ2-2; TRBD2 might be the D (5 bases). CDR3 length equals 13 residues. Trimming stripped 3 bases from V and 5 bases from J, with 7 bases between. Per the germline V gene, CDR1 is MNHEY and CDR2 is SMNVEV (reference sequence). The chain's CDR3 is CASSFRGTGELFF. The CDR3, as DNA: TGTGCCAGCAGTTTTCGAGGGACCGGGGAGCTGTTTTTT.

The chain recombines TRBV7-6 with TRBJ1-4, with a tentative D call TRBD1 (6 bases). The CDR3 is 16 amino acids. Trimming took off 1 base at V and 6 bases at J, with 15 bases between the two ends. Germline V gives CDR1 SGHVS, CDR2 FNYEAQ. The CDR3 is CASSLEGGPGDEKLFF. The DNA for the CDR3 is TGTGCCAGCAGCTTAGAGGGGGGCCCCGGGGATGAAAAACTGTTTTTT.

The CDR3 DNA reads TGTGCCAGCGACAGGGATAGCGGGGAGCTGTTTTTT. Encoded protein: CASDRDSGELFF. The chain has TRBV2 and TRBJ2-2; 7 bases line up with TRBD1. Germline trimming cut 8 bases from V and 7 bases from J; bases unmatched to any gene: 4. The germline gives CDR1 SNHLY, CDR2 FYNNEI. The CDR3 is 12 residues long.

The rearrangement joins TRBV4-2 to TRBJ2-3; 10 nucleotides align to TRBD2. Germline trimming cut 2 bases from V and 1 base from J; bases unmatched to any gene: 6. The germline gives CDR1 LGHNA, CDR2 YNFKEQ. The CDR3 runs 17 residues. The CDR3 bases are TGTGCCAGCAGCCAATCTGGAGGACTAGCGGGCACAGATACGCAGTATTTT. The encoded protein is CASSQSGGLAGTDTQYF.

The rearrangement joins TRBV20-1 to TRBJ1-5; D not resolved. V was trimmed by 5 bases and J by 4 bases, leaving 6 bases between them. Germline lookup yields CDR1 DFQATT and CDR2 SNEGSKA (reference sequence). This CDR3 region has 11 residues. CDR3 nucleotides: TGCAGTGCTTCGGGAAATCAGCCCCAGCATTTT. Translation gives CSASGNQPQHF.

V usage is TRBV5-1 and J usage is TRBJ2-2, with 8 bases fitting TRBD2. The CDR3 length is 15 residues. CDR1 and CDR2 from the germline V gene are SGHRS and YFSETQ. Trimming took 4 bases from V and 2 from J; bases not matched to a gene: 4. Here the CDR3 DNA reads TGCGCCAGCAGCCCTGGACTAGCCAACACCGGGGAGCTGTTTTTT. This gives the protein CASSPGLANTGELFF.